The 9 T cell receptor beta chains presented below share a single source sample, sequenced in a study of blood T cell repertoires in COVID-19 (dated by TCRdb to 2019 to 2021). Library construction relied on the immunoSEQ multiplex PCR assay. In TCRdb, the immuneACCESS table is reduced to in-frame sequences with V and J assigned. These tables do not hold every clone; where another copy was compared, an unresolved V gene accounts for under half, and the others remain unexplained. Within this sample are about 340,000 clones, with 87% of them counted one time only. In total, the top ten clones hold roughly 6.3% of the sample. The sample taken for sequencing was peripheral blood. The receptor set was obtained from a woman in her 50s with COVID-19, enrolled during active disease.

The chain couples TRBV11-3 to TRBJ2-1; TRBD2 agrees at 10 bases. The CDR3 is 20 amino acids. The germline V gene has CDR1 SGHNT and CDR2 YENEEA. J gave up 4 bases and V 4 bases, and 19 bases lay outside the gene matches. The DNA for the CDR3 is TGTGCCAGCAGCTCCAAATACCGAGCGGGAGGGCCTGGGAGGTACAATGAGCAGTTCTTC. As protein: CASSSKYRAGGPGRYNEQFF. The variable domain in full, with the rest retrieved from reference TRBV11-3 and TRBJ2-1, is EAGVVQSPRYKIIEKKQPVAFWCNPISGHNTLYWYLQNLGQGPELLIRYENEEAVDDSQLPKDRFSAERLKGVDSTLKIQPAELGDSAVYLCASSSKYRAGGPGRYNEQFFGPGTRLTVL.

The CDR3 sequence: CASSKGQVDTEAFF. CDR3 nucleotides: TGTGCCAGCAGCAAAGGACAGGTGGACACTGAAGCTTTCTTT. J is TRBJ1-1 and V is TRBV21-1; the DNA was not used to check the table's D call, TRBD1. TRBV21-1 is classified as a pseudogene. This CDR3 is built from 14 residues.

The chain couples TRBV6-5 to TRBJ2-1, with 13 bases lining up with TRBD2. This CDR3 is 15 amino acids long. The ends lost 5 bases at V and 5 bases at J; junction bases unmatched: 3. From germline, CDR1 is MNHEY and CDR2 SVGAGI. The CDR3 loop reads CASSPGTSGNNEQFF. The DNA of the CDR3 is TGTGCCAGCAGTCCCGGGACTAGCGGGAACAATGAGCAGTTCTTC.

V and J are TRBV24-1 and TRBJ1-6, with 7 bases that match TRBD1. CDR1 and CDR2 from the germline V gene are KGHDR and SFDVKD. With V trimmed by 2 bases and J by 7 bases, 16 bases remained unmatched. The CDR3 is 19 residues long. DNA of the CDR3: TGTGCCACCAGTGATTCCCCTCCCCGGGACAGCCCGGAGAATTCACCCCTCCACTTT. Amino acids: CATSDSPPRDSPENSPLHF.

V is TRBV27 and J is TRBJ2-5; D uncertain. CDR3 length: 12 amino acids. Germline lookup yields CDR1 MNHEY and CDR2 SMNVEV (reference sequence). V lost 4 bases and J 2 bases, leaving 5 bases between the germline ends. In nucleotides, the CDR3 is TGTGCCAGCAGTTCCCGGCAAGAGACCCAGTACTTC. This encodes CASSSRQETQYF.

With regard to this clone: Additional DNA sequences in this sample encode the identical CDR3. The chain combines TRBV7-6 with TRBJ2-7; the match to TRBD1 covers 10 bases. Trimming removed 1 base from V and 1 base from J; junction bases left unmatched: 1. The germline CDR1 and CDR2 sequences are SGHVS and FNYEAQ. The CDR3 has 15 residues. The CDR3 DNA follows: TGTGCCAGCAGCTTAGGGGACAGGGGTTCCTACGAGCAGTACTTC. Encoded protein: CASSLGDRGSYEQYF.

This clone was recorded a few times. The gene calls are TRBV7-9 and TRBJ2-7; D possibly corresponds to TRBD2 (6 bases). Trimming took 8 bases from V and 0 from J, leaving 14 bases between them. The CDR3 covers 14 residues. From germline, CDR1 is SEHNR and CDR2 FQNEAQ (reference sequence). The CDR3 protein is CASGNSGYSYEQYF. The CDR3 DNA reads TGTGCCAGCGGGAATAGCGGATACTCCTACGAGCAGTACTTC.

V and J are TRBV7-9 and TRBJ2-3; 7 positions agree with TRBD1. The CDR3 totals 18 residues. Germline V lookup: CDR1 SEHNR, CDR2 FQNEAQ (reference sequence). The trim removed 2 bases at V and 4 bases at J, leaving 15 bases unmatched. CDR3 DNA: TGTGCCAGCAGCTTAATCTGGGCAGGGGGTTTGGCGGCAGATACGCAGTATTTT. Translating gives CASSLIWAGGLAADTQYF. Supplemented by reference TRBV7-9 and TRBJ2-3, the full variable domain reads DTGVSQNPRHKITKRGQNVTFRCDPISEHNRLYWYRQTLGQGPEFLTYFQNEAQLEKSRLLSDRFSAERPKGSFSTLEIQRTEQGDSAMYLCASSLIWAGGLAADTQYFGPGTRLTVL.

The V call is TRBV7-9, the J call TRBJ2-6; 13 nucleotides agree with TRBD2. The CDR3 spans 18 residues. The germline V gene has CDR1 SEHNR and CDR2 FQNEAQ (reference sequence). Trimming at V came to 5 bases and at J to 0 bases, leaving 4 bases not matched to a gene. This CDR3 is CASSPGLAGRSGANVLTF. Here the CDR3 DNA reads TGTGCCAGCAGCCCGGGACTAGCGGGACGCTCTGGGGCCAACGTCCTGACTTTC.